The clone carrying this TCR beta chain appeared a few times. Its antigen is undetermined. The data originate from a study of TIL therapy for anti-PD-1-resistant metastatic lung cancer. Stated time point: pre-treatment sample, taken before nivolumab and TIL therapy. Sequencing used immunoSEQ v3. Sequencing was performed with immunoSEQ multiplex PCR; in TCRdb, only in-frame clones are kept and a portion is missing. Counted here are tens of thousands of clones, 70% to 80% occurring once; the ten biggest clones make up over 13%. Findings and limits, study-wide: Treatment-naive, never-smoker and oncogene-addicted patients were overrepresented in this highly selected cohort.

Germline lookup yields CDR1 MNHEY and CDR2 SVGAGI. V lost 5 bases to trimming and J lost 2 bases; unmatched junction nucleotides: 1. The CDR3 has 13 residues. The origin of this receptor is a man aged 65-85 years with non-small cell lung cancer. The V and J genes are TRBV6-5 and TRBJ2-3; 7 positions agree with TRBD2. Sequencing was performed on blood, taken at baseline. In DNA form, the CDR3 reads TGTGCCAGCAGTGGGACTAACACAGATACGCAGTATTTT. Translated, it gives CASSGTNTDTQYF.